The 4 T cell receptor beta chains below were found in one sample sequenced in a study of cytomegalovirus exposure and HLA in healthy donors. Vbeta (60) and Jbeta (13) primers were used in the PCR. Profiling relied on immunoSEQ multiplex PCR, and the TCRdb table lists in-frame clones only, not all of them. The sample yields under 200,000 clones, roughly 84% seen once. The sequenced sample was PBMCs. Receptors originate from a young man in good health and CMV-seronegative.

The V gene is TRBV7-3, the J gene TRBJ1-2, with TRBD1 matching 10 bases. CDR3 length: 14 residues. The V gene's germline CDR1 is SGHTA and CDR2 FQGTGA. V was pared by 4 bases and J by 8 bases, with 7 bases of the junction left unmatched. CDR3 DNA sequence: TGTGCCAGCAGCTCCCGGACAGGGGGATTAGGCTACACCTTC. This codes for CASSSRTGGLGYTF. Full variable domain (outside the CDR3, taken from reference TRBV7-3 and TRBJ1-2): GAGVSQTPSNKVTEKGKYVELRCDPISGHTALYWYRQSLGQGPEFLIYFQGTGAADDSGLPNDRFFAVRPEGSVSTLKIQRTERGDSAVYLCASSSRTGGLGYTFGSGTRLTVV.

The J gene is TRBJ1-1, the V gene TRBV19; D might be TRBD1 (5 bases). V lost 3 bases and J lost 2, with 13 bases in between. Germline CDR1 and CDR2: LNHDA and SQIVND (reference sequence). There are 15 residues in the CDR3. CDR3 amino acids: CASSMRGGGNTEAFF. The CDR3 DNA follows: TGTGCCAGTAGTATGCGGGGTGGGGGTAACACTGAAGCTTTCTTT.

The V gene is TRBV27, the J gene TRBJ2-5, with D unresolved. The CDR3 length is 13 residues. The germline V gene encodes CDR1 MNHEY and CDR2 SMNVEV (reference sequence). The germline V and J ends were trimmed by 2 bases and 5 bases, with 9 bases remaining between them. The CDR3 DNA follows: TGTGCCAGCAGTTTAGCCACTTTGGAGACCCAGTACTTC. Its translation: CASSLATLETQYF.

The CDR3 spells CASSTSGGGEQYF. The CDR3 coding sequence is TGTGCCAGCAGCACCTCAGGGGGTGGTGAGCAGTACTTC. This chain connects TRBV7-3 to TRBJ2-7; 7 bases fit TRBD1. The V segment lost 5 bases and the J segment 7 bases; nucleotides outside the gene matches: 8. Per germline, CDR1 SGHTA and CDR2 FQGTGA. There are 13 residues in the CDR3.